These 22 T cell receptor beta chains share one sample of origin, sequenced in a study of shared clonotypes between healthy human individuals. Produced via immunoSEQ multiplex PCR; TCRdb's table is partial and in-frame only. The sample includes roughly 2,500,000 clones, 90% to 95% of them seen just once. Sequencing was carried out using naive CD4+ T cells from PBMCs. Described subset: CD45RA+ positively selected. The origin of the receptors is a man between 18 and 29 years old in good health. Some clones in this sample may be carry-over from other donors' samples.

The chain carries TRBV5-1 and TRBJ2-1; D may be TRBD1 (5 bases). Trimming left V 0 bases short and J 0 bases short, with 13 bases between. The CDR3 has 17 amino acids. Germline loops: CDR1 SGHRS, CDR2 YFSETQ. The CDR3 sequence is CASSLGQYYSSYNEQFF. CDR3 nucleotide sequence: TGCGCCAGCAGCTTGGGACAGTATTATAGCTCCTACAATGAGCAGTTCTTC.

The V and J genes are TRBV28 and TRBJ2-3; perhaps TRBD1 as D (6 bases). Per the germline V gene, CDR1 is MDHEN and CDR2 is SYDVKM. CDR3 size: 19 residues. V lost 3 bases, J lost 3 bases, and 25 bases lay in between. The CDR3 region is CASSFRWGLALRGTDTQYF. The CDR3 nucleotides are TGTGCCAGCAGTTTTCGGTGGGGTCTAGCACTCAGGGGAACAGATACGCAGTATTTT.

Notes on this clone: The identical CDR3 is also encoded by other nucleotide sequences in the sample. The chain is built from TRBV27 and TRBJ1-5, with D maybe TRBD1 (5 bases). Trimming pared 3 bases from V and 5 bases from J, leaving 8 bases between. In germline, CDR1 is MNHEY, CDR2 SMNVEV (reference sequence). The CDR3 has 13 amino acids. The chain's CDR3 is CASSFGRDQPQHF. The CDR3 DNA reads TGTGCCAGCAGTTTCGGCAGGGATCAGCCCCAGCATTTT.

The rearrangement links TRBV6-5 to TRBJ2-7; 9 nucleotides match TRBD1. The CDR3 consists of 14 residues. Unmatched junction bases numbered 10, after V lost 10 bases and J lost 3 bases. Germline lookup yields CDR1 MNHEY and CDR2 SVGAGI. DNA for the CDR3: TGTGCCACCCTCCGGGACAGGGAGGGCTACGAGCAGTACTTC. Translation: CATLRDREGYEQYF.

The chain has TRBV7-9 and TRBJ2-3; either TRBD1 or TRBD2 may fit D (5 bases each). V was cut by 3 bases and J by 1 base, with 14 bases left in between. Looked up from germline, CDR1 is SEHNR and CDR2 is FQNEAQ (reference sequence). The CDR3 covers 16 residues. The CDR3 protein is CASSLAGTPRTDTQYF. In DNA, the CDR3 is TGTGCCAGCAGCTTGGCCGGGACCCCACGCACAGATACGCAGTATTTT. Filled out from reference TRBV7-9 and TRBJ2-3, the complete variable domain reads DTGVSQNPRHKITKRGQNVTFRCDPISEHNRLYWYRQTLGQGPEFLTYFQNEAQLEKSRLLSDRFSAERPKGSFSTLEIQRTEQGDSAMYLCASSLAGTPRTDTQYFGPGTRLTVL.

V usage is TRBV23-1 and J usage is TRBJ1-4, with 9 bases lining up with TRBD1. TRBV23-1 is sorted into the ORF group, with uncertain function. V dropped 2 bases and J dropped 7; count of bases not matched to a gene: 8. The CDR3 contains 16 residues. The CDR3 loop is CASSQRRGQGGEKLFF. The CDR3 DNA follows: TGCGCCAGCAGTCAAAGACGGGGACAGGGAGGTGAAAAACTGTTTTTT.

The V and J genes are TRBV2 and TRBJ1-1; tentative D call: TRBD1 (6 bases). Germline V gene data show CDR1 as SNHLY and CDR2 as FYNNEI. V lost 3 bases and J 1 base, leaving 9 bases between the germline ends. This CDR3 spans 14 amino acids. CDR3 in amino acids: CASSERTENTEAFF. The CDR3 DNA reads as TGTGCCAGCAGTGAGCGGACAGAGAACACTGAAGCTTTCTTT.

The CDR3 region is CASSLGQGAGAEAFF. DNA for the CDR3: TGTGCCAGCTCTTTAGGACAGGGGGCGGGTGCTGAAGCTTTCTTT. The gene calls are TRBV18 and TRBJ1-1, with TRBD1 matching over 11 bases. The CDR3 sequence is 15 residues long. V trimming: 6 bases; J trimming: 6 bases; junction bases outside the gene matches: 9. The V gene's germline CDR1 is KGHSH and CDR2 LQKENI.

The CDR3, as DNA: TGTGCCAGCAGTTACGAGTCTAGCGGCTACACAGATACGCAGTATTTT. Amino acid sequence: CASSYESSGYTDTQYF. J is TRBJ2-3 and V is TRBV6-5; 7 bases fit TRBD2. CDR1 MNHEY and CDR2 SVGAGI come from the germline V gene. The CDR3 spans 16 residues. Unmatched junction bases numbered 7, after V lost 2 bases and J lost 2 bases.

V and J are TRBV7-2 and TRBJ1-1; TRBD1 matches at 12 bases. Germline V gene lookup returns CDR1 SGHTA and CDR2 FQGNSA. This CDR3 spans 18 amino acids. With 0 bases clipped from V and 3 bases from J, the junction kept 8 bases outside the gene matches. CDR3 DNA sequence: TGTGCCAGCAGCTTAGCGTCCGGGACAGGGGGCTGGGACACTGAAGCTTTCTTT. This codes for CASSLASGTGGWDTEAFF.

The rearrangement links TRBV5-7 to TRBJ1-1; D unclear. TRBV5-7 is classed as an ORF, of uncertain function. The CDR3 sequence is 13 residues long. The V gene lost 1 base and the J gene lost 1 base, with 5 bases spanning the gap. CDR3 in DNA: TGTGCCAGCAGCTTGTGGAAGAACACTGAAGCTTTCTTT. Translation gives CASSLWKNTEAFF.

The rearrangement uses TRBV7-2 and TRBJ1-1; D remains ambiguous. Between the trimmed V and J ends, which lost 1 base and 1 base, there was a span of 10 bases. The CDR3 is made up of 15 amino acids. Germline CDR1 reads SGHTA; CDR2 reads FQGNSA. The chain's CDR3 is CASSLEVARNTEAFF. The CDR3 nucleotides are TGTGCCAGCAGCTTAGAGGTTGCACGGAACACTGAAGCTTTCTTT.

The sample holds a few counts of this clone. Other DNA sequences in this sample translate to the same CDR3. V and J are TRBV30 and TRBJ1-3; D not resolved. Germline values: CDR1 GTSNPN, CDR2 SVGIG (reference sequence). This CDR3 is 12 amino acids long. V lost 0 bases and J 3 bases, leaving 3 bases between the germline ends. The DNA for the CDR3 is TGTGCCTGGAGTGTACGTGGAAACACCATATATTTT. Translated, it gives CAWSVRGNTIYF.

The chain combines TRBV19 with TRBJ1-2, with 7 bases matching TRBD1. Germline-derived CDR1 and CDR2 are LNHDA and SQIVND (reference sequence). This CDR3 has 13 amino acids. The V and J ends lost 6 bases and 7 bases, in that order; junction bases with no gene match: 8. The CDR3 loop reads CASRDRGRSGYTF. The CDR3 coding sequence is TGTGCCAGTAGAGATAGGGGGCGAAGTGGCTACACCTTC.

The chain employs TRBV4-2 and TRBJ2-7, with D uncertain. Per germline, CDR1 LGHNA and CDR2 YNFKEQ. V was clipped by 1 base and J by 3 bases, with 13 bases between them. CDR3 size: 15 residues. The chain's CDR3 is CASSQALGRIYEQYF. CDR3 DNA: TGTGCCAGCAGCCAAGCCCTAGGCCGAATCTACGAGCAGTACTTC.

The chain couples TRBV5-1 to TRBJ2-1; D perhaps matches TRBD1 (7 bases). V lost 2 bases and J lost 6, with 15 bases in between. CDR1 SGHRS and CDR2 YFSETQ come from the germline V gene. The CDR3 is 15 amino acids. For the CDR3, the DNA is TGCGCCAGCAGCTTCGCGGGAAGGGGGCCCAATGAGCAGTTCTTC. Its protein is CASSFAGRGPNEQFF.

V and J are TRBV7-6 and TRBJ2-7, with 7 bases matching TRBD1. Trimming cost V 5 bases and J 0 bases; bases outside gene matches: 7. Per the germline V gene, CDR1 is SGHVS and CDR2 is FNYEAQ. This CDR3 contains 15 residues. The CDR3 loop reads CASSRTGTDSYEQYF. In DNA, the CDR3 is TGTGCCAGCAGCAGAACCGGGACAGACTCCTACGAGCAGTACTTC.

V and J are TRBV28 and TRBJ2-7, with a weak D call TRBD2 (6 bases). Trimming took 1 base from V and 3 from J, leaving 16 bases between them. This CDR3 comprises 16 residues. Germline CDR1 and CDR2: MDHEN and SYDVKM. The CDR3 region is CASSLYVPGRNYEQYF. Here the CDR3 DNA reads TGTGCCAGCAGTTTATATGTGCCAGGGAGGAACTACGAGCAGTACTTC.

The J gene is TRBJ2-1, the V gene TRBV28, with TRBD1 matching 7 bases. CDR1 is MDHEN, CDR2 SYDVKM, per germline. Losses at the gene ends were 5 bases for V and 0 bases for J; bases not matched to a gene: 4. The CDR3 consists of 15 residues. The CDR3 nucleotides are TGTGCCAGCAGTACACCAGGGGGCTCCTACAATGAGCAGTTCTTC. Translation gives CASSTPGGSYNEQFF.

V and J are TRBV29-1 and TRBJ2-3; 11 bases are a match to TRBD2. V lost 3 bases and J lost 9; bases outside the gene matches: 2. CDR1 is SQVTM, CDR2 ANQGSEA, per germline. The CDR3 contains 12 residues. CDR3 amino acids: CSVELAGGTQYF. The CDR3 DNA reads TGCAGCGTTGAGCTAGCGGGAGGAACGCAGTATTTT.

The chain uses TRBV7-8 and TRBJ2-7; 9 bases fit TRBD1. Losses at the gene ends were 4 bases for V and 4 bases for J; bases not matched to a gene: 8. The CDR3 length is 15 residues. CDR1 is SGHVS and CDR2 is FQNEAQ in the germline V gene. Here the CDR3 reads CASSSRTGADYEQYF. For the CDR3, the DNA is TGTGCCAGCAGCTCGCGGACAGGGGCTGATTACGAGCAGTACTTC.

CDR3 protein: CASRSPRDFYGYTF. In DNA form, the CDR3 reads TGTGCCAGCCGAAGTCCACGGGACTTCTATGGCTACACCTTC. The chain has TRBV27 and TRBJ1-2; a possible D gene is TRBD1 (5 bases). The CDR3 is made up of 14 amino acids. The V end was cut by 8 bases, the J end by 4 bases, with 17 bases between. Germline V gives CDR1 MNHEY, CDR2 SMNVEV (reference sequence).